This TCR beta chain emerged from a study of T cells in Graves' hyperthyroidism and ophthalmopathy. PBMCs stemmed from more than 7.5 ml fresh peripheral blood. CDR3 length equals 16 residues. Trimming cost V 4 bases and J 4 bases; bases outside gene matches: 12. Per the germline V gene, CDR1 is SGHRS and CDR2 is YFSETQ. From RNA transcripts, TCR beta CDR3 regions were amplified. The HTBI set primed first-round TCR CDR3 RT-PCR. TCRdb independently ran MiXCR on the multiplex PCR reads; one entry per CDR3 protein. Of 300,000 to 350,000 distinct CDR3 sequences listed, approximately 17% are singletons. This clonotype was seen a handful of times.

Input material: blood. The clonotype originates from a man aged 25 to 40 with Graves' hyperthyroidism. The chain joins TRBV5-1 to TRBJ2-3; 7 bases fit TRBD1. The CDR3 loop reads CASSPGTDYRSDTQYF. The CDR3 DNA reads TGCGCCAGCAGCCCCGGGACAGACTACCGGTCAGATACGCAGTATTTT.